Presented here are 18 T cell receptor beta chains from one specimen sequenced in a study of CD8 T cells in ankylosing spondylitis. General study points: A TCR beta motif of several highly homologous variants seemed to mark ankylosing spondylitis blood.

Each CDR3 protein gets one entry after TCRdb re-called the 5' RACE reads with MiXCR. The top ten clones hold 0.51% of a sample with around 890,000 distinct CDR3 sequences, about 11% of them seen once. No antigen is known for these receptors. The source material was blood, either unsorted or a sorted T cell fraction (not recorded which). Receptors were obtained from a male donor with ankylosing spondylitis.

This sequence joins TRBV15 and TRBJ2-3, with D unresolved. Looked up from germline, CDR1 is LNHNV and CDR2 is YYDKDF (reference sequence). The CDR3 is 13 amino acids. V lost 1 base to trimming and J lost 6 bases, with 8 bases between them. CDR3 in amino acids: CATSRVVRDTQYF. CDR3 in DNA: TGTGCCACCAGCAGAGTTGTCCGGGATACGCAGTATTTT. The full variable domain, its missing parts supplied by reference TRBV15 and TRBJ2-3, is DAMVIQNPRYQVTQFGKPVTLSCSQTLNHNVMYWYQQKSSQAPKLLFHYYDKDFNNEADTPDNFQSRRPNTSFCFLDIRSPGLGDTAMYLCATSRVVRDTQYFGPGTRLTVL.

This clonotype was counted only a few times. This sequence joins TRBV25-1 and TRBJ2-3; maybe TRBD2 (6 bases). Per the germline V gene, CDR1 is MGHDK and CDR2 is SYGVNS. Trimming pared 6 bases from V and 4 bases from J, leaving 14 bases between. The CDR3 is 14 residues long. The CDR3 DNA is TGTGCCAGCAGGAGGCCGGGGGATTCAGATACGCAGTATTTT. It is translated as CASRRPGDSDTQYF.

This clonotype came up a few times. This sequence joins TRBV5-1 and TRBJ1-1, with TRBD1 matching over 10 bases. The V gene's germline CDR1 is SGHRS and CDR2 YFSETQ. The junction had 11 bases not matched to a gene; V was cut back by 2 bases and J by 1 base. The CDR3 is 18 amino acids. The CDR3 sequence: CASSFFSPGQGKNTEAFF. CDR3 nucleotide sequence: TGCGCCAGCAGCTTTTTCTCACCGGGACAGGGGAAGAACACTGAAGCTTTCTTT. Drawing the rest from reference TRBV5-1 and TRBJ1-1, the complete variable domain is KAGVTQTPRYLIKTRGQQVTLSCSPISGHRSVSWYQQTPGQGLQFLFEYFSETQRNKGNFPGRFSGRQFSNSRSEMNVSTLELGDSALYLCASSFFSPGQGKNTEAFFGQGTRLTVV.

In its sample, this clonotype was seen a few times. This chain joins TRBV7-2 and TRBJ2-4, with a weak D call TRBD2 (6 bases). This CDR3 is 14 amino acids long. V lost 4 bases and J lost 6, with 13 bases in between. CDR1 is SGHTA, CDR2 FQGNSA, per germline. The CDR3 protein is CASSSPGLGNIQYF. CDR3 nucleotides: TGTGCCAGCAGCTCGCCGGGACTGGGAAACATTCAGTACTTC.

V gene TRBV20-1 combines with J gene TRBJ1-1; 8 bases map to TRBD1. This CDR3 has 13 residues. CDR1 and CDR2 (germline): DFQATT, SNEGSKA (reference sequence). CDR3 bases: TGCAGGACCGACAGGGGTTTGGACACTGAAGCTTTCTTT. This encodes CRTDRGLDTEAFF.

The V gene is TRBV20-1, the J gene TRBJ1-2, with no clear D. The CDR3 runs to 15 residues. The V end lost 2 bases, the J end lost 8 bases, and 21 bases lay between the germline ends. Germline V CDR1 and CDR2: DFQATT, SNEGSKA (reference sequence). The DNA of the CDR3 is TGCAGTGCTAGACATGGAGCAGTGCGGGGAGTCGGCTACACCTTC. This encodes CSARHGAVRGVGYTF.

The rearrangement links TRBV3-1 to TRBJ2-7, with 7 bases lining up with TRBD2. The V segment lost 1 base and the J segment 2 bases; nucleotides outside the gene matches: 5. The germline gives CDR1 LGHDT, CDR2 YNNKEL (reference sequence). CDR3 size: 15 residues. The CDR3 nucleotides read TGTGCCAGCAGCCAAGGACCAGCGGGGACCTACGAGCAGTACTTC. Protein: CASSQGPAGTYEQYF.

The gene calls are TRBV20-1 and TRBJ2-1; the match to TRBD2 covers 12 bases. From germline, CDR1 is DFQATT and CDR2 SNEGSKA (reference sequence). The CDR3 contains 15 residues. Unmatched junction bases numbered 9, after V lost 5 bases and J lost 7 bases. The CDR3 is CSAQLAGGLSNEQFF. The CDR3, as DNA: TGCAGTGCTCAACTAGCGGGGGGTCTGAGTAATGAGCAGTTCTTC.

In this sample, this clonotype turned up many times. The chain employs TRBV5-1 and TRBJ2-7; maybe TRBD1 (6 bases). Trimming removed 3 bases from V and 4 bases from J, with 14 bases in between. The CDR3 spans 14 residues. Germline values: CDR1 SGHRS, CDR2 YFSETQ. The CDR3 coding sequence is TGCGCCAGCAGCTCCACAGGGATAAGGTACGAGCAGTACTTC. It is translated as CASSSTGIRYEQYF.

This clonotype turned up a few times. The chain employs TRBV6-5 and TRBJ1-1, with D unclear. CDR1 and CDR2 (germline): MNHEY, SVGAGI. The CDR3 runs to 14 residues. V shed 2 bases and J shed 5 bases, with 12 bases lying between them. CDR3 amino acids: CASSYPVEKTEAFF. The DNA for the CDR3 is TGTGCCAGCAGTTACCCAGTCGAAAAAACTGAAGCTTTCTTT.

This clonotype was recorded a few times. The rearrangement uses TRBV20-1 and TRBJ1-3; 7 bases map to TRBD1. Trimming cost V 5 bases and J 4 bases; bases outside gene matches: 8. The CDR3 totals 14 residues. CDR1 is DFQATT and CDR2 is SNEGSKA in the germline V gene (reference sequence). The CDR3 region has the DNA TGCAGTGCTGGAAGGGGGACAGTCGGAAACACCATATATTTT. It is translated as CSAGRGTVGNTIYF.

This clonotype was seen a few times. The V and J genes are TRBV6-2 or TRBV6-3 and TRBJ2-5; 7 nucleotides match TRBD2. CDR3 length: 19 amino acids. V was pared by 0 bases and J by 2 bases, with 15 bases of the junction left unmatched. CDR1 MNHEY and CDR2 SVGEGT come from the germline V gene. CDR3 sequence: CASSYSSGEALPFQETQYF. CDR3 sequence (DNA): TGTGCCAGCAGTTACTCGAGCGGGGAGGCACTTCCGTTTCAAGAGACCCAGTACTTC.

This clonotype was seen more than once but under ten times. The chain has TRBV20-1 and TRBJ1-2; unclear D gene. Germline lookup yields CDR1 DFQATT and CDR2 SNEGSKA (reference sequence). The CDR3 covers 12 residues. Between the trimmed V and J ends, which lost 3 bases and 5 bases, there was a span of 10 bases. CDR3 sequence (DNA): TGCAGTGCTAGGTTCACCTTTTATGGCTACACCTTC. It is translated as CSARFTFYGYTF.

This clonotype was detected a few times. The rearrangement uses TRBV6-6 and TRBJ1-2, with TRBD1 as a possible D gene (5 bases). The CDR3 is 13 amino acids. Looked up from germline, CDR1 is MNHNY and CDR2 is SVGAGI (reference sequence). V gave up 9 bases and J gave up 3 bases, with 14 bases separating them. The CDR3 here is CASGRGVDYGYTF. The DNA for the CDR3 is TGTGCCAGTGGGAGGGGAGTTGACTATGGCTACACCTTC.

This clonotype was counted a few times. This rearrangement joins TRBV6-1 to TRBJ2-3, with D perhaps TRBD1 (5 bases). The CDR3 contains 16 residues. V lost 5 bases to trimming and J lost 0 bases, with 15 bases between them. CDR1 and CDR2 from the germline V gene are MNHNS and SASEGT. The CDR3 nucleotides are TGTGCCAGCAGTCAGACAGCCATACCTAGCACAGATACGCAGTATTTT. This codes for CASSQTAIPSTDTQYF.

The CDR3 sequence: CASSGVTRSLSYEQYF. The CDR3, as DNA: TGTGCCAGCTCAGGAGTGACAAGGAGCCTCTCCTACGAGCAGTACTTC. The chain joins TRBV18 to TRBJ2-7; unclear D gene. Germline CDR1 is KGHSH and CDR2 is LQKENI. CDR3 length: 16 residues. Trimming cost V 5 bases and J 0 bases, with 17 bases left between them.

Concerning this clonotype: A much larger clone differs by one base, so this may be a read error. CDR3 sequence: CSVSIATGENQYF. In nucleotides, the CDR3 is TGCAGCGTTTCCATAGCTACGGGGGAGAACCAGTACTTC. This chain joins TRBV29-1 and TRBJ2-5; the D gene is possibly TRBD2 (6 bases). The germline gives CDR1 SQVTM, CDR2 ANQGSEA. The CDR3 sequence is 13 residues long.

Only a few counts were recorded for this clonotype. V and J are TRBV5-1 and TRBJ2-3; no firm D call. The V gene lost 6 bases and the J gene lost 4 bases, with 15 bases spanning the gap. The CDR3 extends over 14 amino acids. The germline gives CDR1 SGHRS, CDR2 YFSETQ. CDR3 DNA: TGCGCCAGCACCCCGGTTATATCACCAGATACGCAGTATTTT. Translating it yields CASTPVISPDTQYF.